A selection of T cell receptor beta chains follows, all from one sample in a study of blood T cell repertoires in COVID-19. Sequencing used immunoSEQ multiplex PCR; TCRdb keeps in-frame clones, though not all of them. The sample has just under 300,000 clones; around nine tenths are singletons. Sequenced input: peripheral blood. Every receptor here comes from a man between 65 and 80 years old with acute or convalescent COVID-19. The CDR3 runs from the conserved cysteine through the conserved F or W. A D gene is named only where the DNA matches it firmly. Only some rows state a clone size, as once, few, many or a class for expanded clones.

TRBJ2-5,TRBV7-9,.,.,CASSLGAPGSGTQYF,TGTGCCAGCAGCTTAGGGGCACCGGGATCAGGGACCCAGTACTTC
TRBJ2-2,TRBV7-8,.,.,CASSSWGYTGELFF,TGTGCCAGCAGCTCCTGGGGCTACACCGGGGAGCTGTTTTTT
TRBJ1-1,TRBV6-5,TRBD1,few,CASSYTSRQGSTEAFF,TGTGCCAGCAGTTACACCTCCAGACAGGGGTCCACTGAAGCTTTCTTT
TRBJ1-1,TRBV6-5,.,once,CASSRTGNTEAFF,TGTGCCAGCAGTCGAACAGGAAACACTGAAGCTTTCTTT
TRBJ1-1,TRBV29-1,TRBD1,.,CSVQQGAVAEAFF,TGCAGCGTCCAACAGGGGGCGGTCGCTGAAGCTTTCTTT
TRBJ1-4,TRBV6-6,.,once,CASRTGTRNEKLFF,TGTGCCAGCAGAACAGGGACGCGTAATGAAAAACTGTTTTTT
TRBJ1-3,TRBV29-1,.,.,CSVEKSSGNTIYF,TGCAGCGTTGAAAAGAGCTCTGGAAACACCATATATTTT
TRBJ2-5,TRBV19,TRBD1,.,CASSTTGGRETQYF,TGTGCCAGTAGCACCACAGGGGGCCGGGAGACCCAGTACTTC
TRBJ2-7,TRBV28,.,.,CASSLQGNEQYF,TGTGCCAGCAGCCTTCAGGGGAACGAGCAGTACTTC
TRBJ1-1,TRBV7-6,TRBD1,.,CASSQGQGLGEAFF,TGTGCCAGCAGCCAGGGACAGGGGTTGGGTGAAGCTTTCTTT
TRBJ1-2,TRBV14,.,.,CASSPYRVGYTF,TGTGCCAGCAGCCCGTACAGGGTTGGCTACACCTTC
TRBJ1-2,TRBV7-6,.,.,CASSFSGARGYTF,TGTGCCAGCAGCTTCTCAGGGGCTCGGGGCTACACCTTC
TRBJ1-2,TRBV20-1,TRBD1,.,CSASQDRRIYGYTF,TGCAGTGCTAGTCAGGACAGGAGAATCTATGGCTACACCTTC
TRBJ1-5,TRBV19,.,.,CASSIAAGNQPQHF,TGTGCCAGTAGTATAGCCGCGGGAAATCAGCCCCAGCATTTT
TRBJ2-5,TRBV7-9,.,.,CASSLGWAGAIKETQYF,TGTGCCAGCAGCTTAGGTTGGGCGGGGGCTATCAAAGAGACCCAGTACTTC
TRBJ2-3,TRBV4-3,.,.,CASSQEPGSTDTQYF,TGCGCCAGCAGCCAAGAACCGGGAAGCACAGATACGCAGTATTTT
TRBJ1-1,TRBV5-6,.,once,CASSYSTEAFF,TGTGCCAGCAGCTACTCAACTGAAGCTTTCTTT
TRBJ1-5,TRBV15,.,.,CATSRDLGSYQPQHF,TGTGCCACCAGCAGAGATCTCGGGAGCTATCAGCCCCAGCATTTT
TRBJ1-6,TRBV6-1,.,.,CASSEAINSPLHF,TGTGCCAGCAGTGAAGCCATTAATTCACCCCTCCACTTT
TRBJ1-4,TRBV14,.,.,CASSQVQTANEKLFF,TGTGCCAGCAGCCAAGTTCAGACAGCAAATGAAAAACTGTTTTTT
TRBJ1-5,TRBV28,TRBD1,.,CASTTGPWEPQHF,TGTGCCAGCACGACAGGGCCTTGGGAGCCCCAGCATTTT
TRBJ2-7,TRBV9,TRBD2,.,CASSASPKLAGGSHEQYF,TGTGCCAGCAGCGCGAGCCCGAAACTAGCGGGAGGTAGCCACGAGCAGTACTTC
TRBJ1-1,TRBV6-5,.,.,CASSYRTENTEAFF,TGTGCCAGCAGTTACCGGACAGAGAACACTGAAGCTTTCTTT
TRBJ2-7,TRBV27,.,.,CASSFAGNSEQYF,TGTGCCAGCAGTTTCGCAGGGAACAGCGAGCAGTACTTC